This paragraph reports one T cell receptor beta chain. Its antigen is not identified. The data originate from a study of T cells expressing NK-cell markers. The overall study: CD3+CD56+NKG2C+, CD3+CD56+NKG2C- and CD3+CD56-NKG2C+ T cells, once sorted, supplied the TCR beta repertoires. With respect to HCMV, seven of the eight sequenced donors were seropositive, and one was seronegative. Study findings and constraints: Dominant NKG2C+ clonotype frequencies of about 1.0-8% of CD8+ T cells were measured in over 5 donors.

The germline CDR1 and CDR2 sequences are LGHDT and YNNKEL (reference sequence). CDR3 length: 16 residues. For TCR beta, cDNA was produced by 5'RACE template switching with UMIs. TCRdb reprocessed the 5' RACE reads and reports one entry per CDR3 protein, with no DNA. This sample carries about 460,000 distinct CDR3 sequences, with under 1.5% going to the ten biggest clones. Specimen: blood T cells: a sorted CD56 or NKG2C T cell subset, CD4+ or CD8+ T cells, or bulk PBMC T cells (not recorded which). The V and J genes are TRBV3-1 and TRBJ1-5. This clonotype was sampled from a woman in her forties or fifties in good health. The chain's CDR3 is CASSQDVVRKGQPQHF.